This paragraph reports one T cell receptor beta chain. The entry originates in a study of blood T cell repertoires in COVID-19. TCRdb keeps only in-frame clones here, not all; method: immunoSEQ multiplex PCR. The data show 400,000 to 500,000 clones, approximately 91% seen once. V lost 5 bases to trimming and J lost 7 bases, with 12 bases between them. The CDR3 loop spans 11 amino acids. Germline loops: CDR1 DFQATT, CDR2 SNEGSKA (reference sequence). Sequencing was performed on PBMCs or T cells enriched from blood (not recorded which). The J gene is TRBJ2-7, the V gene TRBV20-1; no reliable D call. The TCR originated in a woman between 18 and 29 years old who had been exposed to COVID-19. This CDR3 is CSAPRTEEQYF. The CDR3 DNA reads TGCAGTGCTCCCCGTACAGAGGAGCAGTACTTC.